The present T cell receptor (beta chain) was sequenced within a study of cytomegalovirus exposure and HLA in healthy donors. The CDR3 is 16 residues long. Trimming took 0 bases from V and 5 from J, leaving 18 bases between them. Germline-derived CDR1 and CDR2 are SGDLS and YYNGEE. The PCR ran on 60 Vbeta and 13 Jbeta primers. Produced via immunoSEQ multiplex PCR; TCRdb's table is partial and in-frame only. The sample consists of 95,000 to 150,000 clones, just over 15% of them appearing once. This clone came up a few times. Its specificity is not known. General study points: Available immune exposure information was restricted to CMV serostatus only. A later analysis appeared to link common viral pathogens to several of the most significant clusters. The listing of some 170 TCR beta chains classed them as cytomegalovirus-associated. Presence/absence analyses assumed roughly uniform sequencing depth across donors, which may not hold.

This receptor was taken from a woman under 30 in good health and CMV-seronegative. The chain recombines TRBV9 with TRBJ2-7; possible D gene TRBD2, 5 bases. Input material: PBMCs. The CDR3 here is CASSVALDGRVHEQYF. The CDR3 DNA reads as TGTGCCAGCAGCGTAGCACTAGACGGGCGAGTCCACGAGCAGTACTTC.